The 27 T cell receptor beta chains below all came from one sample that was sequenced in a study of OX40 agonist ivuxolimab in advanced cancers. Data came from immunoSEQ multiplex PCR; TCRdb stores just in-frame clones and leaves some out. Of 45,000 to 60,000 clones listed, 88% are singletons. The sequencing used CD4+ or CD8+ T cells sorted from blood, collected in a trial of the OX40 agonist ivuxolimab. Receptors were obtained from an adult with an advanced solid tumor such as melanoma, head and neck, liver or kidney cancer.

This clone was seen more than once but under ten times. The chain is built from TRBV14 and TRBJ2-7, with D possibly being TRBD1 (6 bases). The germline V gene encodes CDR1 SGHDN and CDR2 FVKESK. V gave up 0 bases and J gave up 3 bases, with 12 bases separating them. This CDR3 has 15 residues. The CDR3 protein is CASSQDQGMGYEQYF. DNA for the CDR3: TGTGCCAGCAGCCAAGATCAGGGGATGGGCTACGAGCAGTACTTC.

V is TRBV6-5 and J is TRBJ1-2, with D possibly matching TRBD1 (5 bases). The CDR3 contains 13 residues. The germline CDR1 and CDR2 sequences are MNHEY and SVGAGI. V was trimmed by 6 bases and J by 1 base, leaving 9 bases between them. As DNA, the CDR3 is TGTGCCAGCAGACCCGACAGTAACTATGGCTACACCTTC. Its translation is CASRPDSNYGYTF.

The chain employs TRBV28 and TRBJ1-2; tentatively, D is TRBD1 (6 bases). V gave up 2 bases and J gave up 4 bases, with 8 bases separating them. Germline CDR1 reads MDHEN; CDR2 reads SYDVKM. The CDR3 spans 13 residues. In DNA, the CDR3 is TGTGCCAGCAGTTTACAGGGGTTCTATGGCTACACCTTC. It specifies CASSLQGFYGYTF.

Only one count was recorded for this clone. CDR3: CASSLPGSSTEAFF. In DNA form, the CDR3 reads TGTGCCAGCTCACTACCGGGATCAAGCACTGAAGCTTTCTTT. The chain couples TRBV18 to TRBJ1-1; D not certain. Trimming cost V 4 bases and J 4 bases, with 13 bases left between them. The length of the CDR3 is 14 residues. The germline gives CDR1 KGHSH, CDR2 LQKENI.

This chain links TRBV7-6 with TRBJ2-7; 9 bases map to TRBD2. CDR1 and CDR2 from the germline V gene are SGHVS and FNYEAQ. V lost 4 bases to trimming and J lost 3 bases; unmatched junction nucleotides: 7. The CDR3 has 15 residues. CDR3 sequence reads: CASSSPPSGNYEQYF. CDR3 sequence (DNA): TGTGCCAGCAGCTCCCCTCCTAGCGGGAACTACGAGCAGTACTTC.

V gene TRBV5-1 combines with J gene TRBJ2-3; 10 bases fit TRBD2. CDR1 SGHRS and CDR2 YFSETQ come from the germline V gene. Trimming removed 4 bases from V and 4 bases from J; junction bases left unmatched: 12. CDR3 size: 17 residues. The CDR3 region has the DNA TGCGCCAGCAGCCGAGGAGCGGGAGGGTCTTCTCCAGATACGCAGTATTTT. Protein sequence: CASSRGAGGSSPDTQYF. Full variable domain (outside the CDR3, taken from reference TRBV5-1 and TRBJ2-3): KAGVTQTPRYLIKTRGQQVTLSCSPISGHRSVSWYQQTPGQGLQFLFEYFSETQRNKGNFPGRFSGRQFSNSRSEMNVSTLELGDSALYLCASSRGAGGSSPDTQYFGPGTRLTVL.

Note on this clone: Other DNA sequences in this specimen translate into the identical CDR3. The chain employs TRBV5-1 and TRBJ2-7; TRBD1 matches at 10 bases. With 0 bases clipped from V and 4 bases from J, the junction kept 4 bases outside the gene matches. Per the germline V gene, CDR1 is SGHRS and CDR2 is YFSETQ. The CDR3 runs to 15 residues. The CDR3 loop reads CASSLAGTGEYEQYF. CDR3 bases: TGCGCCAGCAGCTTGGCCGGGACAGGGGAATACGAGCAGTACTTC.

V is TRBV5-1 and J is TRBJ1-5; a possible D gene is TRBD1 (5 bases). The CDR3 consists of 15 residues. V lost 0 bases to trimming and J lost 7 bases, with 14 bases between them. Germline CDR1 SGHRS, CDR2 YFSETQ. CDR3 in amino acids: CASSLAAGTGQPQHF. The CDR3 DNA is TGCGCCAGCAGCTTGGCAGCAGGGACCGGCCAGCCCCAGCATTTT.

The chain recombines TRBV7-2 with TRBJ1-2; 7 bases match TRBD1. V was clipped by 3 bases and J by 6 bases; unmatched bases: 4. From germline, CDR1 is SGHTA and CDR2 FQGNSA. The CDR3 sequence is 13 residues long. The CDR3: CASSFSGGNGYTF. In DNA, the CDR3 is TGTGCCAGCAGCTTCTCAGGGGGGAATGGCTACACCTTC.

This clone was counted a single time. The rearrangement uses TRBV6-1 and TRBJ1-1, with unresolved D. The CDR3 extends over 13 amino acids. The V and J ends lost 6 bases and 3 bases respectively, with 11 bases between them. From germline, CDR1 is MNHNS and CDR2 SASEGT. CDR3 DNA sequence: TGTGCCAGCAGCCTGGCCCGGGACACTGAAGCTTTCTTT. Translated: CASSLARDTEAFF.

The chain recombines TRBV2 with TRBJ2-7; 7 nucleotides agree with TRBD2. This CDR3 spans 12 amino acids. Germline CDR1 and CDR2: SNHLY and FYNNEI. Unmatched junction bases numbered 4, after V lost 6 bases and J lost 5 bases. The CDR3 loop reads CASRRLADEQYF. In nucleotides, the CDR3 is TGTGCCAGCAGGCGACTAGCCGACGAGCAGTACTTC.

The table lists this clone with a few counts. The chain carries TRBV18 and TRBJ2-7, with a tentative D call TRBD2 (6 bases). The CDR3 length is 15 residues. V shed 6 bases and J shed 4 bases, with 19 bases lying between them. Germline CDR1 KGHSH, CDR2 LQKENI. CDR3 protein: CASSPTGDTWYEQYF. In DNA, the CDR3 is TGTGCCAGCTCCCCAACGGGGGATACGTGGTACGAGCAGTACTTC. Drawing the rest from reference TRBV18 and TRBJ2-7, the complete variable domain is NAGVMQNPRHLVRRRGQEARLRCSPMKGHSHVYWYRQLPEEGLKFMVYLQKENIIDESGMPKERFSAEFPKEGPSILRIQQVVRGDSAAYFCASSPTGDTWYEQYFGPGTRLTVT.

The chain has TRBV6-1 and TRBJ2-1; a possible D gene is TRBD2 (6 bases). V lost 3 bases and J 4 bases, leaving 16 bases between the germline ends. Germline assignment: CDR1 MNHNS and CDR2 SASEGT. The CDR3 loop spans 16 amino acids. The CDR3 sequence is CASSDLRDSYYNEQFF. CDR3 coding DNA: TGTGCCAGCAGTGACCTCCGGGACTCTTATTACAATGAGCAGTTCTTC.

The chain carries TRBV27 and TRBJ2-7, with D perhaps being TRBD1 or TRBD2 (5 bases each). CDR1 is MNHEY, CDR2 SMNVEV, per germline (reference sequence). V was shortened by 10 bases and J by 2 bases, with 18 bases between the two germline ends. This CDR3 spans 14 amino acids. This CDR3 reads CANPGRAPAYEQYF. The DNA for the CDR3 is TGTGCCAACCCGGGGCGGGCTCCAGCCTACGAGCAGTACTTC.

The CDR3 DNA is TGTGCCAGTAGTATAGGAGACAGGGTCGGGGAGACCCAGTACTTC. Encoded protein: CASSIGDRVGETQYF. The chain uses TRBV19 and TRBJ2-5, with 7 positions matching TRBD1. CDR1 and CDR2 from the germline V gene are LNHDA and SQIVND (reference sequence). V shed 1 base, J shed 5 bases, and the junction held 7 bases outside the gene matches. This CDR3 spans 15 amino acids.

The V and J genes are TRBV6-1 and TRBJ1-2; D might be TRBD1 (6 bases). V was cut by 5 bases and J by 6 bases, with 16 bases left in between. This CDR3 contains 14 residues. Looked up from germline, CDR1 is MNHNS and CDR2 is SASEGT. The CDR3 spells CASSRGWGAHGYTF. In DNA, the CDR3 is TGTGCCAGCAGTCGTGGCTGGGGGGCCCATGGCTACACCTTC.

The V and J genes are TRBV4-3 and TRBJ1-1, with unresolved D. This CDR3 contains 13 residues. Germline V gene data show CDR1 as LGHNA and CDR2 as YSLEER. Between the trimmed V and J ends, which lost 0 bases and 3 bases, there was a span of 5 bases. The DNA for the CDR3 is TGCGCCAGCAGCCAAGAGGGGTACACTGAAGCTTTCTTT. Translation gives CASSQEGYTEAFF.

The chain employs TRBV5-1 and TRBJ2-7; weak D call: TRBD1 (6 bases). Trimming cost V 1 base and J 6 bases, with 20 bases left between them. The CDR3 is 16 residues long. Looked up from germline, CDR1 is SGHRS and CDR2 is YFSETQ. The CDR3 spells CASSLLSGHGPFEQYF. In DNA, the CDR3 is TGCGCCAGCAGCTTGTTATCGGGACACGGTCCGTTCGAGCAGTACTTC.

V usage is TRBV7-8 and J usage is TRBJ2-7; 9 bases match TRBD2. The V and J ends lost 5 bases and 6 bases, in that order; junction bases with no gene match: 11. CDR1 and CDR2 from the germline V gene are SGHVS and FQNEAQ. The CDR3 has 15 residues. The CDR3 bases are TGTGCCAGCAGCATTCAAAAGGGACTAGCATCCGAGCAGTACTTC. It specifies CASSIQKGLASEQYF.

The CDR3 DNA is TGTGCCAGTAGTATCAAATTAGGAAATGAGCAGTTCTTC. Translating it yields CASSIKLGNEQFF. This chain joins TRBV19 and TRBJ2-1; D gene uncertain. This CDR3 comprises 13 residues. Germline assignment: CDR1 LNHDA and CDR2 SQIVND (reference sequence). Trimming took 3 bases from V and 7 from J, leaving 10 bases between them.

This chain links TRBV6-1 with TRBJ1-2; D is ambiguous. Trimming pared 1 base from V and 4 bases from J, leaving 13 bases between. This CDR3 has 15 residues. Germline CDR1 and CDR2: MNHNS and SASEGT. The CDR3 spells CASSEGTSGGYGYTF. In DNA, the CDR3 is TGTGCCAGCAGTGAAGGTACCTCAGGAGGCTATGGCTACACCTTC.

The J gene is TRBJ2-5, the V gene TRBV19; D uncertain. The V and J ends lost 3 bases and 2 bases respectively, with 7 bases between them. The length of the CDR3 is 13 residues. The germline CDR1 and CDR2 sequences are LNHDA and SQIVND (reference sequence). CDR3 coding DNA: TGTGCCAGTAGTATCATCGATCAAGAGACCCAGTACTTC. Amino acids: CASSIIDQETQYF.

This clone showed up just a few times. The chain recombines TRBV7-9 with TRBJ1-1; D not resolved. In germline, CDR1 is SEHNR, CDR2 FQNEAQ (reference sequence). The CDR3 runs to 12 residues. V lost 7 bases and J lost 0, with 6 bases in between. CDR3 DNA sequence: TGTGCCAGCATTGGGGTGAACACTGAAGCTTTCTTT. It is translated as CASIGVNTEAFF.

The chain employs TRBV5-4 and TRBJ2-2, with 14 bases aligning to TRBD2. V shed 4 bases and J 7 bases; nucleotides not matched to a gene: 9. In germline, CDR1 is SGHNT, CDR2 YYREEE (reference sequence). This CDR3 comprises 17 residues. The CDR3 region is CASSPRLAGGPNGELFF. DNA of the CDR3: TGTGCCAGCAGCCCGCGACTAGCGGGAGGGCCAAACGGGGAGCTGTTTTTT.

As to this clone: A junction end diverges from the germline sequence, so it may reflect a read error. The sample holds other DNA sequences that translate to the same CDR3. The chain uses TRBV18 and TRBJ1-1; the match to TRBD1 covers 8 bases. The V gene's germline CDR1 is KGHSH and CDR2 LQKENI. CDR3 length equals 12 residues. The CDR3 sequence is CASSWTGTEAFF. The CDR3 nucleotides read TGTGCTAGCTCATGGACAGGGACTGAAGCTTTCTTT.

This sequence joins TRBV21-1 and TRBJ2-3; TRBD1 is taken as the D call from the table, unchecked against the DNA. TRBV21-1 is a listed pseudogene. The CDR3 is 14 residues long. DNA for the CDR3: TGTGCCAGCAGCAAAGTCTCAGGAACAGATACGCAGTATTTT. This encodes CASSKVSGTDTQYF.

This sequence joins TRBV27 and TRBJ2-5, with D tentatively TRBD2 (6 bases). Matching the DNA end better, TRBJ2-7 makes the J call doubtful. Per the germline V gene, CDR1 is MNHEY and CDR2 is SMNVEV (reference sequence). This CDR3 is 15 amino acids long. CDR3 region: CASSLRGLRDYEQYF. The CDR3 DNA sequence: TGTGCCAGCAGTTTAAGGGGCTTGCGGGACTACGAGCAGTACTTC.